Shown below are 32 T cell receptor beta chains from a single sample sequenced in a study of blood T cells in healthy people across ages. A second PCR of 7 to 11 cycles used a sample-barcoded 5' primer and a J-beta primer mix. MiXCR was run by TCRdb on the 5' RACE reads, yielding one entry per CDR3 protein. The sample records hundreds of thousands of distinct CDR3 sequences, approximately 30% being singletons. What was sequenced was blood. These receptor sequences come from a woman of 80 years or more in good health.

In its sample, this clonotype was seen many times. The chain recombines TRBV6-1 with TRBJ2-1, with 14 bases lining up with TRBD2. Unmatched junction bases numbered 6, after V lost 6 bases and J lost 8 bases. Per the germline V gene, CDR1 is MNHNS and CDR2 is SASEGT. The CDR3 is 15 residues long. CDR3 residues: CASRGLAGGRDEQFF. For the CDR3, the DNA is TGTGCCAGCAGAGGACTAGCGGGGGGCAGGGATGAGCAGTTCTTC.

The J gene is TRBJ1-5, the V gene TRBV20-1, with TRBD1 identical over 8 bases. Germline V CDR1 and CDR2: DFQATT, SNEGSKA (reference sequence). V dropped 4 bases and J dropped 5; count of bases not matched to a gene: 10. The CDR3 length is 15 residues. CDR3 sequence (DNA): TGCAGTGCTATAAGCCCAACAGGGGGGGATCAGCCCCAGCATTTT. Its protein product is CSAISPTGGDQPQHF.

At least ten counts were recorded for this clonotype. V is TRBV6-5 and J is TRBJ2-7, with D possibly TRBD1 on 7 matching bases. The CDR3 contains 15 residues. Germline V gene data show CDR1 as MNHEY and CDR2 as SVGAGI. V lost 6 bases to trimming and J lost 1 base, with 16 bases between them. The CDR3 region has the DNA TGTGCCAGCAGCTCCTTGACAGGGAGGTCCTACGAGCAGTACTTC. This gives the protein CASSSLTGRSYEQYF.

This clonotype was detected only a few times. A much bigger clone sits one base away, suggesting this may be a read error. The V and J genes are TRBV9 and TRBJ2-5; weak D call: TRBD1 (6 bases). Deletions cut 3 bases from V and 11 bases from J, with 26 bases between. The germline CDR1 and CDR2 sequences are SGDLS and YYNGEE. CDR3 length: 16 residues. The CDR3 bases are TGTGCCAGCAGCGCTGGGACACTCAAAAATTACAATGAGCAGTACTTC. It specifies CASSAGTLKNYNEQYF.

This clonotype was detected ten times or more. This chain connects TRBV5-6 to TRBJ2-7, with a possible D match to TRBD2 (5 bases). This CDR3 is 14 amino acids long. Trimming left V 5 bases short and J 0 bases short, with 12 bases between. Germline V gene sequence: CDR1 SGHDT, CDR2 YYEEEE. The CDR3 DNA follows: TGTGCCAGCAGTCGGACTGGTCTCTCCTACGAGCAGTACTTC. It specifies CASSRTGLSYEQYF.

The chain recombines TRBV6-2 or TRBV6-3 with TRBJ1-2; D is possibly TRBD1 (6 bases). Trimming pared 6 bases from V and 8 bases from J, leaving 22 bases between. Germline V lookup: CDR1 MNHEY, CDR2 SVGEGT. CDR3 size: 15 residues. The CDR3 coding sequence is TGTGCCAGCAGCCCAGCCGGGAGGGGGGCAGGAGGCTACACCTTC. Encoded protein: CASSPAGRGAGGYTF.

This clonotype has at least ten counts. V gene TRBV27 combines with J gene TRBJ1-1; 7 bases align to TRBD1. Germline assignment: CDR1 MNHEY and CDR2 SMNVEV (reference sequence). The CDR3 is made up of 15 amino acids. The V gene end was trimmed by 0 bases and the J gene end by 1 base; junction bases not matched to a gene: 2. CDR3 sequence reads: CASSLSAGGNTEAFF. DNA of the CDR3: TGTGCCAGCAGTTTATCGGCAGGGGGGAACACTGAAGCTTTCTTT.

This clonotype was picked up a small number of times. The rearrangement links TRBV15 to TRBJ1-5, with D perhaps TRBD1 (5 bases). V was clipped by 4 bases and J by 5 bases, with 12 bases between them. Germline V gene data show CDR1 as LNHNV and CDR2 as YYDKDF (reference sequence). The CDR3 consists of 14 residues. CDR3 DNA: TGTGCCACCAGCATGGAGGGGCTTGATCAGCCCCAGCATTTT. It encodes CATSMEGLDQPQHF.

In regard to this clonotype: One junction end disagrees with the germline gene, perhaps due to a read error. V usage is TRBV11-2 and J usage is TRBJ2-2; 12 positions agree with TRBD1. This CDR3 region has 18 residues. Germline loops: CDR1 SGHAT, CDR2 FQNNGV. The CDR3 nucleotides are TGTGCCAGCAGCCCCGAGCTTGGGACAGGGGGCAGAAACGGGGAGCGGTTTTTT. It is translated as CASSPELGTGGRNGERFF.

This chain's CDR3 is CAWSRGGARDEQFF. DNA for the CDR3: TGTGCCTGGAGTAGGGGGGGGGCTAGGGATGAGCAGTTCTTC. The rearrangement joins TRBV30 to TRBJ2-1, with D possibly being TRBD2 (7 bases). Germline lookup yields CDR1 GTSNPN and CDR2 SVGIG (reference sequence). The CDR3 has 14 amino acids. Between the trimmed V and J ends, which lost 2 bases and 8 bases, there was a span of 16 bases. The variable domain in full, with the rest retrieved from reference TRBV30 and TRBJ2-1, is SQTIHQWPATLVQPVGSPLSLECTVEGTSNPNLYWYRQAAGRGLQLLFYSVGIGQISSEVPQNLSASRPQDRQFILSSKKLLLSDSGFYLCAWSRGGARDEQFFGPGTRLTVL.

V is TRBV20-1 and J is TRBJ1-2, with 7 bases aligning to TRBD1. The CDR3 has 13 amino acids. Per the germline V gene, CDR1 is DFQATT and CDR2 is SNEGSKA (reference sequence). V shed 5 bases, J shed 7 bases, and the junction held 10 bases outside the gene matches. In nucleotides, the CDR3 is TGCAGTGCTCACTCAGGGGGGCTCGGTGGCTACACCTTC. It encodes CSAHSGGLGGYTF.

This clonotype was seen a handful of times. The V gene is TRBV27, the J gene TRBJ1-2, with a tentative D call TRBD1 (6 bases). V was cut by 5 bases and J by 8 bases, with 12 bases left in between. Looked up from germline, CDR1 is MNHEY and CDR2 is SMNVEV (reference sequence). The CDR3 covers 12 residues. The CDR3 coding sequence is TGTGCCAGCAGTCCCTGGGGGCGGGGCTACACCTTC. It translates to CASSPWGRGYTF.

J is TRBJ1-5 and V is TRBV5-5; TRBD1 agrees at 8 bases. CDR1 and CDR2 (germline): SGHKS, YYEKEE (reference sequence). This CDR3 has 14 amino acids. The junction had 5 bases not matched to a gene; V was cut back by 4 bases and J by 5 bases. The CDR3 DNA sequence: TGTGCCAGCAGCGGGACAGGTGACGATCAGCCCCAGCATTTT. Protein product: CASSGTGDDQPQHF.

This clonotype has a handful of counts. Just one base apart from a much larger clone, this may be a read error. The chain uses TRBV20-1 and TRBJ2-1; no reliable D call. Matching the DNA end better, TRBJ2-7 makes the J call doubtful. This CDR3 spans 12 amino acids. Germline V gene data show CDR1 as DFQATT and CDR2 as SNEGSKA (reference sequence). Here the CDR3 DNA reads TGCAGTGCTACTCGCGACAACAATGAGCAGTACTTC. It yields the protein CSATRDNNEQYF.

As regards this clonotype: A much more abundant neighbour one base away suggests this may be a read error. Without the conserved terminal phenylalanine or tryptophan, this CDR3 likely stems from a read error. The V call is TRBV5-1, the J call TRBJ2-1; 11 bases align to TRBD1. J lost 6 bases, V lost 4 bases, and 3 bases had no gene match. The germline V gene has CDR1 SGHRS and CDR2 YFSETQ. This CDR3 has 14 amino acids. DNA of the CDR3: TGCGCCAGCAGCCAGGGGACAGGGGGCAATGAGCAGTTCGTC. Translated, it gives CASSQGTGGNEQFV.

There are many counts of this clonotype. The rearrangement links TRBV29-1 to TRBJ1-2; 9 nucleotides agree with TRBD1. In germline, CDR1 is SQVTM, CDR2 ANQGSEA. Unmatched junction bases numbered 12, after V lost 1 base and J lost 6 bases. The CDR3 has 16 amino acids. CDR3 loop: CSVEVSDRGRRDGYTF. Written as DNA, the CDR3 is TGCAGCGTTGAAGTATCGGACAGGGGAAGAAGAGATGGCTACACCTTC.

The CDR3: CSARDRGTGEQYF. The CDR3 nucleotides read TGCAGTGCTAGAGACAGGGGAACCGGCGAGCAGTACTTC. The chain uses TRBV20-1 and TRBJ2-7; D is possibly TRBD1 (6 bases). Germline assignment: CDR1 DFQATT and CDR2 SNEGSKA (reference sequence). The CDR3 is 13 amino acids. Trimming took 0 bases from V and 6 from J, leaving 12 bases between them.

In its sample, this clonotype was seen many times. The V gene is TRBV12-3 or TRBV12-4, the J gene TRBJ2-1, with 7 bases lining up with TRBD1. The CDR3 extends over 15 amino acids. Unmatched junction bases numbered 8, after V lost 4 bases and J lost 5 bases. In nucleotides, the CDR3 is TGTGCCAGCAGTTCTTTAATGGACAGGAACAATGAGCAGTTCTTC. It is translated as CASSSLMDRNNEQFF.

This clonotype was seen a single time. The gene calls are TRBV28 and TRBJ1-2; TRBD1 matches 8 bases. V trimming: 3 bases; J trimming: 5 bases; junction bases outside the gene matches: 11. The length of the CDR3 is 16 residues. CDR1 and CDR2 (germline): MDHEN, SYDVKM. CDR3 bases: TGTGCCAGCAGTTTGGGACAGGCCATCGACGGGTATGGCTACACCTTC. This translates into CASSLGQAIDGYGYTF.

A remark on this clonotype: This sequence may be a read error, since a much larger clone differs from it by one base. The chain recombines TRBV6-5 with TRBJ2-5; D remains unclear. The J call is uncertain, as TRBJ2-1 better fits the DNA end. CDR1 and CDR2 (germline): MNHEY, SVGAGI. This CDR3 has 13 residues. CDR3 in amino acids: CASSYADQETQFF. Here the CDR3 DNA reads TGTGCCAGCAGTTACGCTGATCAAGAGACCCAGTTCTTC.

This clonotype was counted a few times. Being one base from a much bigger clone, this may be a read error. The chain is built from TRBV9 and TRBJ2-7; 8 bases match TRBD1. Trimming at V came to 3 bases and at J to 5 bases, leaving 7 bases not matched to a gene. CDR3 length: 14 residues. In germline, CDR1 is SGDLS, CDR2 YYNGEE. CDR3 region: CASSGTGKCDEQYF. The CDR3 DNA reads TGTGCCAGCAGCGGGACAGGGAAATGCGACGAGCAGTACTTC.

This clonotype was recorded many times. The chain combines TRBV7-3 with TRBJ2-1, with TRBD1 as a possible D gene (5 bases). The germline gives CDR1 SGHTA, CDR2 FQGTGA. The CDR3 runs 15 residues. Trimming left V 2 bases short and J 6 bases short, with 14 bases between. The CDR3 sequence is CASSLGSRVLNEQFF. CDR3 nucleotide sequence: TGTGCCAGCAGCTTAGGTAGCAGGGTTCTCAATGAGCAGTTCTTC.

This clonotype has a count of ten or more. V and J are TRBV20-1 and TRBJ2-3, with D perhaps matching TRBD1 (7 bases). This CDR3 is built from 15 residues. The V end was cut by 6 bases, the J end by 1 base, with 17 bases between. Per the germline V gene, CDR1 is DFQATT and CDR2 is SNEGSKA (reference sequence). The CDR3 bases are TGCAGTGCGCCCCACAGGGGACTTCGCACAGATACGCAGTATTTT. This codes for CSAPHRGLRTDTQYF.

This chain connects TRBV15 to TRBJ2-3, with D maybe TRBD1 (5 bases). This CDR3 contains 14 residues. The germline V gene has CDR1 LNHNV and CDR2 YYDKDF (reference sequence). V lost 3 bases and J lost 4, with 11 bases in between. As DNA, the CDR3 is TGTGCCACCAGCAGTACCAGGGTTGCAGATACGCAGTATTTT. This gives the protein CATSSTRVADTQYF.

About this clonotype itself: With a much larger clone just one base away, this may be a read error. The rearrangement uses TRBV5-1 and TRBJ2-5; D is perhaps TRBD2 (6 bases). The CDR3 totals 13 residues. Germline lookup yields CDR1 SGHRS and CDR2 YFSETQ. V was shortened by 1 base and J by 5 bases, with 9 bases between the two germline ends. In nucleotides, the CDR3 is TGCGCCAGCAGCTTGAGGGACTGGGAGACCCAGTACTTC. Its translation is CASSLRDWETQYF.

With regard to this clonotype: This may come from a read error, since a much larger clone is one base off. V is TRBV7-8 and J is TRBJ2-4; 8 bases agree with TRBD1. The end of the DNA fits TRBJ2-7 better, so the J call may be wrong. CDR1 is SGHVS, CDR2 FQNEAQ, per germline. This CDR3 has 14 residues. In DNA, the CDR3 is TGTGCCAGCAGCCCCACATGGACAGGGAACGAGCAGTACTTC. It is translated as CASSPTWTGNEQYF.

The table lists this clonotype with a few counts. The chain recombines TRBV18 with TRBJ2-2; D may be TRBD1 (6 bases). The V end lost 1 base, the J end lost 1 base, and 10 bases lay between the germline ends. The CDR3 runs to 16 residues. Germline-derived CDR1 and CDR2 are KGHSH and LQKENI. The CDR3: CASSPRETGNTGELFF. The CDR3 DNA reads TGTGCCAGCTCACCACGGGAGACAGGGAACACCGGGGAGCTGTTTTTT. Complete variable domain (other parts from reference TRBV18 and TRBJ2-2): NAGVMQNPRHLVRRRGQEARLRCSPMKGHSHVYWYRQLPEEGLKFMVYLQKENIIDESGMPKERFSAEFPKEGPSILRIQQVVRGDSAAYFCASSPRETGNTGELFFGEGSRLTVL.

The chain recombines TRBV5-5 with TRBJ1-1; D gene uncertain. V was pared by 1 base and J by 2 bases, with 21 bases between. The CDR3 extends over 18 amino acids. CDR1 is SGHKS and CDR2 is YYEKEE in the germline V gene (reference sequence). The CDR3 loop is CASSLLISGFAANTEAFF. DNA of the CDR3: TGTGCCAGCAGCTTGTTGATTAGTGGATTCGCGGCAAACACTGAAGCTTTCTTT.

This clonotype was observed many times. This rearrangement joins TRBV6-1 to TRBJ1-5, with TRBD1 matching 8 bases. The CDR3 runs 14 residues. V was pared by 8 bases and J by 4 bases, with 7 bases of the junction left unmatched. Germline CDR1 and CDR2: MNHNS and SASEGT. CDR3 protein: CASREDRDNQPQHF. The CDR3 DNA follows: TGTGCCAGCCGAGAGGACAGGGATAATCAGCCCCAGCATTTT.

This clonotype has at least ten counts. The CDR3: CASSQEPGHEQYF. CDR3 nucleotide sequence: TGCGCCAGCAGCCAAGAACCGGGGCACGAGCAGTACTTC. The rearrangement uses TRBV4-3 and TRBJ2-7; D tentatively reads TRBD1 or TRBD2 (5 bases each). V lost 0 bases, J lost 5 bases, and 8 bases lay in between. Per the germline V gene, CDR1 is LGHNA and CDR2 is YSLEER. The CDR3 loop spans 13 amino acids.

The V call is TRBV7-9, the J call TRBJ1-2; D ambiguous. Germline assignment: CDR1 SEHNR and CDR2 FQNEAQ (reference sequence). Trimming left V 10 bases short and J 0 bases short, with 15 bases between. The CDR3 is made up of 14 amino acids. CDR3 sequence (DNA): TGTGCCACGAACGATGGATTAGCTAACTATGGCTACACCTTC. Amino acid sequence: CATNDGLANYGYTF.

The sample holds many counts of this clonotype. The J gene is TRBJ2-7, the V gene TRBV5-6; D is unresolved. CDR1 is SGHDT, CDR2 YYEEEE, per germline. The CDR3 extends over 13 amino acids. Trimming pared 4 bases from V and 1 base from J, leaving 9 bases between. The CDR3 sequence: CASSIPLSYEQYF. Written as DNA, the CDR3 is TGTGCCAGCAGCATACCTCTATCCTACGAGCAGTACTTC.